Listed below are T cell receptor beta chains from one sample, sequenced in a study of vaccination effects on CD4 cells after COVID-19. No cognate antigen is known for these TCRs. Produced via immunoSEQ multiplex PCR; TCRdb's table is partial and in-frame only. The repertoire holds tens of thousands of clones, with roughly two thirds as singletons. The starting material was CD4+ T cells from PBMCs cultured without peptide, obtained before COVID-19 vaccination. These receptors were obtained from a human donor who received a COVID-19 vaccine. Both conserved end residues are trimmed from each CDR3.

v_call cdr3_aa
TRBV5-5 ASSLAPASSYEQY
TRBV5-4 ASSLFRGGRADTQY
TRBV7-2 ASSLVAAGNGPVVEQY
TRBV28 ASSSAGWGTDTQY
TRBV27 ASSLSPYRADSFSNYGYT
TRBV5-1 ASSLASAEPETQY
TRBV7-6 ASSLAQRELTGELF
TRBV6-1 ASSDRDRAYEQY
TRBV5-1 ASSGQTSGGTYNEQF
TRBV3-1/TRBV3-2 ASRHFGQLNTEAF
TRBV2 ASSRLNTQY
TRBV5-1 ASKEDSNTGELF
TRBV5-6 ASSFAGGLIETQY
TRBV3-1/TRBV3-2 ASSQEVGVYEQY
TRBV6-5 ASGKGGEVGELF
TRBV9 ASSVAETEAF
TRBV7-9 ASSLDLGSEQY
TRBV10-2 ASSMVGDSYEQY
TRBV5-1 ASSVQQGGGYEQY
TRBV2 ASRDTGGALETQY
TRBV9 ASSVVSGQDRYT
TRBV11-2 ASSLSGDYEQY
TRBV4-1 ASSQESQYNEQF
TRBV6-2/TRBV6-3 ASSRRTGLAGPEQY
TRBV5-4 ASSLDRVWSPLH
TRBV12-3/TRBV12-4 ASSFQIGDTQY
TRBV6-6 ASSYGQGASGYT
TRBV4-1 ASSRLGRGGTEAF
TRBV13 ASSPGEWHSLQETQY
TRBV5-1 ASSLLGGDEQY
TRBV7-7 ASSPHPDTDTQY
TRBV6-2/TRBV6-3 ASSYSDGKREY
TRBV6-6 ASSSVQGRGNTIY
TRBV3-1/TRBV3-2 ASSPDSNTEAF
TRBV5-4 ASSFEPGTMNTEAF
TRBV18 ASSPGGTSGNHEQY
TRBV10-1 ASSEYSEQY
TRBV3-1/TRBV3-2 ASSQALVSYNEQF
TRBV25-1 ASSDPSGGMNTEAF
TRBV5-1 ASSFTDSTDTQY
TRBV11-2 ASRENTGGEQF
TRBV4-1 ASSQGLADFSYNEQF
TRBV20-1 SASTSGGAGYT
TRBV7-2 ASSFKTSGKNEQF
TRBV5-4 ASSEQLIYGYT
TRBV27 ASSFLFGTDNEKLF
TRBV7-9 ASSLGLAGDFTGELF
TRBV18 ASSPDSNTEAF
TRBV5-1 ASSDTSRGASYGYT
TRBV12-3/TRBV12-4 ASSLYRLGAF
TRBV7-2 ASSQQGGSHYGYT
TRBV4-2 ASSQDPGGSVNIQY
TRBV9 ASSALQGAGNTIY
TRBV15 ATSAEQGAGNQPQH
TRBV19 ASSPTGRYYGYT
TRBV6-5 ASSPGTGDYEQY
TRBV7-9 ASSKQDLRNGYT